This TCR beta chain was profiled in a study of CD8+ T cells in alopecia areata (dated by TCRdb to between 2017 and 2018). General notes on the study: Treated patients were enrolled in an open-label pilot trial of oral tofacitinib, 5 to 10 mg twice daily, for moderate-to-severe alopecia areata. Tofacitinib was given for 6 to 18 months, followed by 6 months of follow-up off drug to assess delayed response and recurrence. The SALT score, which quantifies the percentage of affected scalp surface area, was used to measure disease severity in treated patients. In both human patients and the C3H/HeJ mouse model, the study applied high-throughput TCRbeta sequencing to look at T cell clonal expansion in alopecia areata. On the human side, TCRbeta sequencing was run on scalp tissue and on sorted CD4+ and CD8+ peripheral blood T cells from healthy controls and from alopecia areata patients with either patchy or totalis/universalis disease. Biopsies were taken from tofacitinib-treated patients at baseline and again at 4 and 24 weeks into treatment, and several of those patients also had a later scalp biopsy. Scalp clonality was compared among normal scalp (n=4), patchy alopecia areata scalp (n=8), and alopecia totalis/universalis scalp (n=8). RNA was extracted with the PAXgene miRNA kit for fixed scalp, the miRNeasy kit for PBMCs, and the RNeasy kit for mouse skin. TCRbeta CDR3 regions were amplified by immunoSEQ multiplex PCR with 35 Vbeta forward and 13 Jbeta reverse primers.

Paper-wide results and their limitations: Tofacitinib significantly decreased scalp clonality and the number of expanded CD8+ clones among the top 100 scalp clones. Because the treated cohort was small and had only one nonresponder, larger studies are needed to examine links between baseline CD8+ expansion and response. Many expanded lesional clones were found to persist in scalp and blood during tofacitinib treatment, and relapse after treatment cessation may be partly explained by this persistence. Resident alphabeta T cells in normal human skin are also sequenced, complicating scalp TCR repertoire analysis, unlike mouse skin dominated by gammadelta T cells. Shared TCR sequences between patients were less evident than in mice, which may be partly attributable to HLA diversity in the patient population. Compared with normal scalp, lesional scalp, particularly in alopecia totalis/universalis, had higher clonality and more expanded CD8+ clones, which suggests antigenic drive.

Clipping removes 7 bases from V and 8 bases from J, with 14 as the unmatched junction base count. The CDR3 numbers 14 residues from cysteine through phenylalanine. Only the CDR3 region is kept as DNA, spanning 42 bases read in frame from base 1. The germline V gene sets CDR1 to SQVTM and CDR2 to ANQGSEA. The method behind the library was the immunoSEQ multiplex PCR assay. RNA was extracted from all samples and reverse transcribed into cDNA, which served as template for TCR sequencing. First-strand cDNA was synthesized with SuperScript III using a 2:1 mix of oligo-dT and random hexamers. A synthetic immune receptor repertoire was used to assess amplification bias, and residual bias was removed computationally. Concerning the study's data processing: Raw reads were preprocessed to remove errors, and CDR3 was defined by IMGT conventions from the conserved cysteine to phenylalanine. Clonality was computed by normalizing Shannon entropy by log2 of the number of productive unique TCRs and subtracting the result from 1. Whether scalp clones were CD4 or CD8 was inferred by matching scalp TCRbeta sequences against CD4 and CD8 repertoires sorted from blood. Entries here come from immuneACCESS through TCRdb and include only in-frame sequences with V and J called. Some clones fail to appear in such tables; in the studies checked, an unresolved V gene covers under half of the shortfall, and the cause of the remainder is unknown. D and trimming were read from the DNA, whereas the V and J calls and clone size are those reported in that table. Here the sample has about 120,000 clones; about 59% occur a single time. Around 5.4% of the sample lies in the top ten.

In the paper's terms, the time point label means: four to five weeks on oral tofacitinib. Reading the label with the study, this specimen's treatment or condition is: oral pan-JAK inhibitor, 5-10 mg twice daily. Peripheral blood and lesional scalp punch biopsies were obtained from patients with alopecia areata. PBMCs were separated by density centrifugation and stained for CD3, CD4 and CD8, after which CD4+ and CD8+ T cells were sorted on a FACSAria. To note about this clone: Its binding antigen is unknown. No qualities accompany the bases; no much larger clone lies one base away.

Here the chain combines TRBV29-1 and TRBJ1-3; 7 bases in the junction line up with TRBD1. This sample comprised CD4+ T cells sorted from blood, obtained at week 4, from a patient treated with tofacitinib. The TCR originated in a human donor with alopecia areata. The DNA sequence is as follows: TGCAGCGCCTTGGGACAGACGGCGGAACACACCATATATTTT. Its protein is CSALGQTAEHTIYF.